One sample yielded the 5 T cell receptor beta chains listed below, sequenced in a study of blood T cell repertoires in COVID-19. Sequenced by immunoSEQ multiplex PCR; TCRdb stores in-frame clones only, minus some. This sample has roughly 280,000 clones, with less than 90% found just once. Sequenced: peripheral blood. The receptors shown here come from a man aged 25 to 45 with active or convalescent COVID-19.

This clone occurred a few times. The chain carries TRBV24-1 and TRBJ1-4, with 9 positions matching TRBD1. The CDR3 covers 19 residues. The germline gives CDR1 KGHDR, CDR2 SFDVKD. The junction had 12 bases not matched to a gene; V was cut back by 5 bases and J by 0 bases. The CDR3 region has the DNA TGTGCCACCAGTGCCGACCTCCGGGACAGGGTTGCAACTAATGAAAAACTGTTTTTT. It codes for CATSADLRDRVATNEKLFF.

In this sample, this clone turned up once. The chain links TRBV6-1 to TRBJ2-1, with a tentative D call TRBD2 (5 bases). Trimming pared 0 bases from V and 8 bases from J, leaving 14 bases between. This CDR3 has 15 residues. Per germline, CDR1 MNHNS and CDR2 SASEGT. The CDR3: CASSEAYEGFDEQFF. CDR3 coding DNA: TGTGCCAGCAGTGAAGCGTACGAGGGTTTCGATGAGCAGTTCTTC.

The chain couples TRBV7-3 to TRBJ2-2; possibly TRBD2 for D (7 bases). This CDR3 has 16 residues. V was clipped by 5 bases and J by 4 bases, with 17 bases between them. The V gene's germline CDR1 is SGHTA and CDR2 FQGTGA. The CDR3 DNA sequence: TGTGCCAGCAGCATACCACAGGGAGGGCGCACCGGGGAGCTGTTTTTT. The encoded protein is CASSIPQGGRTGELFF.

This sequence joins TRBV5-1 and TRBJ2-1; 8 bases line up with TRBD2. V lost 0 bases to trimming and J lost 5 bases; unmatched junction nucleotides: 13. Germline CDR1 and CDR2: SGHRS and YFSETQ. The CDR3 runs to 18 residues. The CDR3 DNA follows: TGCGCCAGCAGCTTGGGGCCCGGAGGCGGGGGGCCTAACAATGAGCAGTTCTTC. It specifies CASSLGPGGGGPNNEQFF.

This clone showed up just once. The chain employs TRBV5-4 and TRBJ1-2, with 7 bases fitting TRBD1. The V and J ends lost 4 bases and 4 bases, in that order; junction bases with no gene match: 7. The germline CDR1 and CDR2 sequences are SGHNT and YYREEE (reference sequence). The CDR3 consists of 14 residues. The CDR3 sequence is CASSPRDRPYGYTF. Here the CDR3 DNA reads TGTGCCAGCAGCCCGAGGGACAGACCCTATGGCTACACCTTC.